The 30 T cell receptor beta chains listed next were all sequenced from one sample in a study of blood T cell repertoires in COVID-19. Sequencing used immunoSEQ multiplex PCR; TCRdb keeps in-frame clones, though not all of them. The sample lists hundreds of thousands of clones; roughly 86% were seen once. Sequenced: PBMCs or T cells enriched from blood (not recorded which). These receptors originate from a woman aged 25-40 years with acute COVID-19.

This chain uses TRBV9 with TRBJ2-1; possible D gene TRBD2, 6 bases. The V gene's germline CDR1 is SGDLS and CDR2 YYNGEE. The V gene lost 1 base and the J gene lost 9 bases, with 8 bases spanning the gap. This CDR3 comprises 12 residues. The CDR3 sequence: CASSVQGGEQFF. The CDR3 DNA reads TGTGCCAGCAGCGTACAGGGAGGTGAGCAGTTCTTC.

This chain joins TRBV19 and TRBJ2-3, with 8 bases that match TRBD2. This CDR3 region has 14 residues. V gave up 4 bases and J gave up 4 bases; unmatched junction bases: 4. CDR1 and CDR2 from the germline V gene are LNHDA and SQIVND (reference sequence). Here the CDR3 reads CASSTGLGADTQYF. The CDR3 nucleotides read TGTGCCAGTAGTACGGGACTAGGAGCAGATACGCAGTATTTT.

This chain connects TRBV10-3 to TRBJ2-3; D gene unclear. CDR3 length: 14 residues. Germline CDR1 ENHRY, CDR2 SYGVKD. With 7 bases removed from V and 2 bases from J, the gap between germline ends came to 13 bases. DNA of the CDR3: TGTGCCATCACCGCTTCCAACTACACAGATACGCAGTATTTT. It yields the protein CAITASNYTDTQYF.

The gene calls are TRBV9 and TRBJ1-4, with a weak D call TRBD1 (5 bases). Per germline, CDR1 SGDLS and CDR2 YYNGEE. This CDR3 comprises 13 residues. Trimming removed 2 bases at V and 5 bases at J, with 7 bases between. DNA of the CDR3: TGTGCCAGCAGCGTCTCAGGGAATGAAAAACTGTTTTTT. This encodes CASSVSGNEKLFF.

The rearrangement uses TRBV2 and TRBJ1-5; D ambiguous. The ends were cut back, 5 bases at V and 4 bases at J, with 12 bases in the middle. The CDR3 is made up of 14 amino acids. Germline CDR1 is SNHLY and CDR2 is FYNNEI. The CDR3, as DNA: TGTGCCAGCAGTTCGACAAATCTGAATCAGCCCCAGCATTTT. Its translation is CASSSTNLNQPQHF.

V and J are TRBV7-9 and TRBJ1-5; 8 positions match TRBD1. The germline gives CDR1 SEHNR, CDR2 FQNEAQ (reference sequence). Unmatched junction bases numbered 12, after V lost 5 bases and J lost 6 bases. The CDR3 runs to 16 residues. CDR3 nucleotides: TGTGCCAGCAGCCCTAATAACGGACAGGGCGGTCAGCCCCAGCATTTT. Amino acid sequence: CASSPNNGQGGQPQHF.

This clone was seen a handful of times. The chain recombines TRBV2 with TRBJ1-3, with D possibly matching TRBD1 (6 bases). V was pared by 8 bases and J by 4 bases, with 6 bases between. The CDR3 contains 11 residues. Looked up from germline, CDR1 is SNHLY and CDR2 is FYNNEI. The CDR3 spells CASQGGNTIYF. CDR3 in DNA: TGTGCCAGCCAGGGGGGAAACACCATATATTTT.

This chain uses TRBV11-3 with TRBJ1-5, with TRBD1 matching over 9 bases. CDR1 SGHNT and CDR2 YENEEA come from the germline V gene. Losses at the gene ends were 6 bases for V and 0 bases for J; bases not matched to a gene: 9. The CDR3 has 17 residues. In nucleotides, the CDR3 is TGTGCCAGCAGTAACGGACAGGGGAGATATAGCAATCAGCCCCAGCATTTT. Encoded protein: CASSNGQGRYSNQPQHF.

The chain joins TRBV6-1 to TRBJ2-5; D perhaps matches TRBD2 (5 bases). This CDR3 is 12 amino acids long. Looked up from germline, CDR1 is MNHNS and CDR2 is SASEGT. Trimming left V 6 bases short and J 3 bases short, with 8 bases between. The CDR3 region is CASSPGEETQYF. CDR3 sequence (DNA): TGTGCCAGCAGCCCCGGGGAAGAGACCCAGTACTTC.

V gene TRBV5-1 combines with J gene TRBJ2-2, with 10 bases matching TRBD2. The V and J ends lost 2 bases and 0 bases, in that order; junction bases with no gene match: 1. CDR3 length: 16 amino acids. In germline, CDR1 is SGHRS, CDR2 YFSETQ. In DNA form, the CDR3 reads TGCGCCAGCAGCTTCCTAGCGGGGGCGAACACCGGGGAGCTGTTTTTT. It codes for CASSFLAGANTGELFF.

The chain has TRBV7-2 and TRBJ2-1; TRBD2 agrees at 9 bases. The CDR3 is 16 residues long. Germline-derived CDR1 and CDR2 are SGHTA and FQGNSA. After removal of 0 bases from V and 2 bases from J, the junction contained 2 bases not matched to a gene. CDR3 sequence: CASSLAAGGPYNEQFF. DNA of the CDR3: TGTGCCAGCAGCTTAGCAGCGGGGGGACCCTACAATGAGCAGTTCTTC.

The chain couples TRBV28 to TRBJ2-3, with 8 bases identical to TRBD2. The CDR3 length is 19 residues. V was pared by 4 bases and J by 0 bases, with 15 bases of the junction left unmatched. In germline, CDR1 is MDHEN, CDR2 SYDVKM. The DNA of the CDR3 is TGTGCCAGCAGTTGGGTGGGCGGGGGGCCCCCATTAAGCACAGATACGCAGTATTTT. This encodes CASSWVGGGPPLSTDTQYF.

The genes are TRBV2 and TRBJ1-4, with 10 bases that match TRBD1. The V gene's germline CDR1 is SNHLY and CDR2 FYNNEI. The ends lost 3 bases at V and 7 bases at J; junction bases unmatched: 8. This CDR3 is built from 16 residues. The DNA for the CDR3 is TGTGCCAGCAGTGACGCCGGGACAGGGGTGACTGAAAAACTGTTTTTT. Translated: CASSDAGTGVTEKLFF.

The rearrangement links TRBV9 to TRBJ2-7; 10 bases are shared with TRBD1. Trimming took 4 bases from V and 7 from J; bases not matched to a gene: 8. Looked up from germline, CDR1 is SGDLS and CDR2 is YYNGEE. This CDR3 comprises 14 residues. CDR3 sequence (DNA): TGTGCCAGCAGCCCGACCGGGACAGGGGAGGAGCAGTACTTC. This gives the protein CASSPTGTGEEQYF.

This chain joins TRBV2 and TRBJ1-4; 11 positions match TRBD1. The CDR3 spans 16 residues. V was pared by 0 bases and J by 7 bases, with 4 bases of the junction left unmatched. Looked up from germline, CDR1 is SNHLY and CDR2 is FYNNEI. CDR3 nucleotides: TGTGCCAGCAGTGAAGCAGGGACAGGGGGTAGTGAAAAACTGTTTTTT. Protein product: CASSEAGTGGSEKLFF. The entire variable domain, with the rest obtained from reference TRBV2 and TRBJ1-4, is as follows: EPEVTQTPSHQVTQMGQEVILRCVPISNHLYFYWYRQILGQKVEFLVSFYNNEISEKSEIFDDQFSVERPDGSNFTLKIRSTKLEDSAMYFCASSEAGTGGSEKLFFGSGTQLSVL.

CDR3 protein: CASSEAGGSQPQHF. The CDR3 coding sequence is TGTGCCAGCAGTGAGGCAGGGGGCAGTCAGCCCCAGCATTTT. This chain links TRBV2 with TRBJ1-5, with 8 nucleotides matching TRBD1. Per germline, CDR1 SNHLY and CDR2 FYNNEI. Trimming took 3 bases from V and 6 from J; bases not matched to a gene: 4. This CDR3 region has 14 residues.

The table lists this clone with a count of one. The chain is built from TRBV5-1 and TRBJ1-1, with unresolved D. Trimming stripped 3 bases from V and 1 base from J, with 10 bases between. This CDR3 is built from 14 residues. The germline CDR1 and CDR2 sequences are SGHRS and YFSETQ. The CDR3 loop reads CASSSIRGNTEAFF. The CDR3 region has the DNA TGCGCCAGCAGCTCCATACGGGGGAACACTGAAGCTTTCTTT.

The chain combines TRBV5-1 with TRBJ1-2; D may be TRBD1 (6 bases). Germline-derived CDR1 and CDR2 are SGHRS and YFSETQ. The CDR3 consists of 14 residues. The V end lost 6 bases, the J end lost 4 bases, and 16 bases lay between the germline ends. DNA for the CDR3: TGCGCCAGCACCCGGGACAAATCCCCCTATGGCTACACCTTC. It is translated as CASTRDKSPYGYTF.

The chain uses TRBV19 and TRBJ1-2; 8 bases are shared with TRBD1. Trimming removed 4 bases from V and 6 bases from J; junction bases left unmatched: 4. This CDR3 spans 13 amino acids. The germline CDR1 and CDR2 sequences are LNHDA and SQIVND (reference sequence). The CDR3 DNA reads as TGTGCCAGTAGTAGGGACAGGCGGAATGGCTACACCTTC. This encodes CASSRDRRNGYTF. Variable domain in full (rest from reference TRBV19 and TRBJ1-2): DGGITQSPKYLFRKEGQNVTLSCEQNLNHDAMYWYRQDPGQGLRLIYYSQIVNDFQKGDIAEGYSVSREKKESFPLTVTSAQKNPTAFYLCASSRDRRNGYTFGSGTRLTVV.

This chain joins TRBV6-5 and TRBJ2-6, with D perhaps matching TRBD1 (5 bases). The germline gives CDR1 MNHEY, CDR2 SVGAGI. The V end lost 3 bases, the J end lost 1 base, and 10 bases lay between the germline ends. This CDR3 contains 16 residues. Written as DNA, the CDR3 is TGTGCCAGCAGTTATCAGGGAAGTTCTGGGGCCAACGTCCTGACTTTC. It is translated as CASSYQGSSGANVLTF.

This sequence joins TRBV28 and TRBJ2-3, with a weak D call TRBD1 (5 bases). The CDR3 covers 14 residues. Between the trimmed V and J ends, which lost 5 bases and 8 bases, there was a span of 17 bases. Germline CDR1 is MDHEN and CDR2 is SYDVKM. The CDR3 region is CASSPLTGPATQYF. The CDR3 DNA follows: TGTGCCAGCAGTCCCCTAACAGGTCCAGCTACGCAGTATTTT.

The V call is TRBV11-1, the J call TRBJ1-6, with 7 bases fitting TRBD1. This CDR3 is 14 amino acids long. Germline CDR1 is SGHAT and CDR2 is FQDESV (reference sequence). V lost 5 bases and J lost 5; bases outside the gene matches: 3. The chain's CDR3 is CASSNRGNNSPLHF. Written as DNA, the CDR3 is TGTGCCAGCAGCAACAGGGGCAATAATTCACCCCTCCACTTT.

The chain employs TRBV5-1 and TRBJ2-1, with no clear D. Trimming took off 7 bases at V and 0 bases at J, with 17 bases between the two ends. CDR3 size: 16 residues. The germline V gene has CDR1 SGHRS and CDR2 YFSETQ. DNA for the CDR3: TGCGCCAGCTATACGTCCAGCGAAAGCTCCTACAATGAGCAGTTCTTC. This sequence encodes CASYTSSESSYNEQFF.

The chain links TRBV11-2 to TRBJ1-5; D remains ambiguous. The CDR3 loop spans 16 amino acids. CDR1 and CDR2 from the germline V gene are SGHAT and FQNNGV. V was shortened by 1 base and J by 1 base, with 11 bases between the two germline ends. The CDR3 DNA reads as TGTGCCAGCAGCTTAGCCCCGCCGGGGAGCAATCAGCCCCAGCATTTT. It specifies CASSLAPPGSNQPQHF.

The CDR3 DNA is TGTGCCAGCAGCCAAGTGTGGGACAGGGATGGAAACACCATATATTTT. Its protein is CASSQVWDRDGNTIYF. The rearrangement joins TRBV3-1 (or the pseudogene TRBV3-2) to TRBJ1-3; 9 bases line up with TRBD1. With 1 base clipped from V and 3 bases from J, the junction kept 4 bases outside the gene matches. Germline V CDR1 and CDR2: LGHDT, YNNKEL (reference sequence). The CDR3 runs 16 residues.

This clone was detected a few times. The chain combines TRBV7-9 with TRBJ1-4, with D maybe TRBD1 (6 bases). Deletions cut 4 bases from V and 0 bases from J, with 9 bases between. Germline V gives CDR1 SEHNR, CDR2 FQNEAQ (reference sequence). The CDR3 is 15 residues long. The CDR3 nucleotides read TGTGCCAGCAGCTACACAGGGACAACTAATGAAAAACTGTTTTTT. Its protein is CASSYTGTTNEKLFF.

The V call is TRBV11-3, the J call TRBJ1-1, with D possibly matching TRBD1 (6 bases). Germline V gene lookup returns CDR1 SGHNT and CDR2 YENEEA. V lost 5 bases and J 3 bases, leaving 13 bases between the germline ends. The CDR3 totals 14 residues. The CDR3 DNA follows: TGTGCCAGCAGCCACAGGGCAGGGGACACTGAAGCTTTCTTT. This sequence encodes CASSHRAGDTEAFF.

The CDR3 protein is CAPRPEQFF. Here the CDR3 DNA reads TGTGCCCCGCGTCCGGAGCAGTTCTTC. The chain combines TRBV10-3 with TRBJ2-1; D unclear. Trimming removed 11 bases at V and 10 bases at J, with 9 bases between. Germline loops: CDR1 ENHRY, CDR2 SYGVKD. The CDR3 runs to 9 residues.

This clone was counted a few times. The chain is built from TRBV5-1 and TRBJ1-2; TRBD1 might be the D (5 bases). The CDR3 totals 15 residues. CDR1 is SGHRS, CDR2 YFSETQ, per germline. Trimming removed 0 bases from V and 2 bases from J, with 11 bases in between. The CDR3 loop is CASSLGLGANYGYTF. The DNA of the CDR3 is TGCGCCAGCAGCTTGGGGCTAGGGGCGAACTATGGCTACACCTTC.

The J gene is TRBJ2-7, the V gene TRBV6-5, with 9 bases matching TRBD1. The CDR3 contains 15 residues. CDR1 MNHEY and CDR2 SVGAGI come from the germline V gene. The J segment lost 4 bases and the V segment lost 7 bases, leaving 11 bases of the junction unmatched. CDR3 residues: CASTPPGTGKYEQYF. Here the CDR3 DNA reads TGTGCCAGCACCCCACCCGGGACAGGGAAGTACGAGCAGTACTTC.